The subject of this entry is one T cell receptor beta chain. Germline CDR1 is LNHDA and CDR2 is SQIVND (reference sequence). The CDR3 is 17 residues long. Trimming cost V 9 bases and J 0 bases, with 21 bases left between them. TCRdb keeps only in-frame clones here, not all; method: immunoSEQ multiplex PCR. The repertoire holds 84,000 or so clones, with around 80% as singletons. The sample is drawn from a study of blood T cell repertoires in COVID-19. The source material was peripheral blood. This TCR was recovered from an elderly woman with acute or convalescent COVID-19. The gene calls are TRBV19 and TRBJ1-5; D might be TRBD1 (6 bases). The CDR3 bases are TGTGCCAGACGGGACACCTCGCCCGCCTATAGCAATCAGCCCCAGCATTTT. Translated: CARRDTSPAYSNQPQHF.